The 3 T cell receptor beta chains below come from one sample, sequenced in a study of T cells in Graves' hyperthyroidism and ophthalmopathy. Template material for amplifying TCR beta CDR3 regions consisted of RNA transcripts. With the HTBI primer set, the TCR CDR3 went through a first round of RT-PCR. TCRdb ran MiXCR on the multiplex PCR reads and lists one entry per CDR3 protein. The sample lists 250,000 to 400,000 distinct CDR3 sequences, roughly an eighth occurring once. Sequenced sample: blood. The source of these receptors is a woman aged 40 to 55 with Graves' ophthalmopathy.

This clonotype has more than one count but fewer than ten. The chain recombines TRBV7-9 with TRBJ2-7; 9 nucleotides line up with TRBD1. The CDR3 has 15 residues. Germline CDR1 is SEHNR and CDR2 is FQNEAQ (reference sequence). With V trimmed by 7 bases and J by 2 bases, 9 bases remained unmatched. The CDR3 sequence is CASTLGQGGAYEQYF. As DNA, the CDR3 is TGTGCCAGCACCTTGGGACAGGGTGGGGCCTACGAGCAGTACTTC. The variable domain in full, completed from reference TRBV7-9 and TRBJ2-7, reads DTGVSQNPRHKITKRGQNVTFRCDPISEHNRLYWYRQTLGQGPEFLTYFQNEAQLEKSRLLSDRFSAERPKGSFSTLEIQRTEQGDSAMYLCASTLGQGGAYEQYFGPGTRLTVT.

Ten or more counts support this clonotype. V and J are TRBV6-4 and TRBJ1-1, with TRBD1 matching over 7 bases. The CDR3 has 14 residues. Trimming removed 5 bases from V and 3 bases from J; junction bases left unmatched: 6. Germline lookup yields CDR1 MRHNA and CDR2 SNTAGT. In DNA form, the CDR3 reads TGTGCCAGCAGTCCAGACAGGGTCTACACTGAAGCTTTCTTT. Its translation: CASSPDRVYTEAFF.

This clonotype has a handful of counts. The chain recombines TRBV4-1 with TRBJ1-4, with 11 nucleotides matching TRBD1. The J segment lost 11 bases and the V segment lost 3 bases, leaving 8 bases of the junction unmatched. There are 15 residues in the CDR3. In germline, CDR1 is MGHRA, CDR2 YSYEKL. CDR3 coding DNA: TGCGCCAGCAGCCACGGGACAGGGGGTACGGAGAAACTGTTTTTT. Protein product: CASSHGTGGTEKLFF.